This entry describes one T cell receptor beta chain. The same CDR3 can be traced to other DNA sequences in this sample. This sample was included in a study of technical replicates of blood from a handful of donors. The method was immunoSEQ multiplex PCR; TCRdb's version includes in-frame clones alone and lacks a portion of them. The table has roughly 70,000 clones, about 89% seen once. There are 13 residues in the CDR3. Germline assignment: CDR1 LGHNA and CDR2 YSLEER. V shed 3 bases and J 4 bases; nucleotides not matched to a gene: 2. This TCR was recovered from a human donor in good health. Some clones in this sample may be carry-over from other donors' samples. The V call is TRBV4-3, the J call TRBJ2-7, with 8 bases lining up with TRBD1. The source material was PBMCs. This CDR3 reads CASSQDRAYEQYF. CDR3 in DNA: TGCGCCAGCAGCCAGGACAGGGCTTACGAGCAGTACTTC.